This entry lists 18 T cell receptor beta chains sequenced from one sample in a study of regulatory T cells in long-lasting Graves disease. Construction of the TCR library relied on RNA isolated from PBMCs. TCRdb reprocessed the reads with MiXCR, giving one entry per CDR3 protein. The sample has more than 950 distinct CDR3 sequences, about 91% seen once; the top ten hold about 7.5%. The source material was peripheral blood mononuclear cells (PBMCs), sampled with antithyroid drug treatment, in newly diagnosed or persistent Graves disease (not recorded which). Every receptor here comes from a woman in her 30s with Graves disease.

A few counts support this clonotype. The chain employs TRBV20-1 and TRBJ1-1; D possibly corresponds to TRBD1 (5 bases). Germline-derived CDR1 and CDR2 are DFQATT and SNEGSKA (reference sequence). The V and J ends lost 4 bases and 10 bases respectively, with 19 bases between them. This CDR3 has 13 amino acids. CDR3 in amino acids: CSATLMGHNVAFF. CDR3 in DNA: TGCAGTGCTACTCTAATGGGGCATAACGTAGCTTTCTTT.

This chain connects TRBV6-1 to TRBJ2-3; tentatively, D is TRBD2 (6 bases). Germline CDR1 and CDR2: MNHNS and SASEGT. V was trimmed by 8 bases and J by 6 bases, leaving 12 bases between them. This CDR3 spans 12 amino acids. CDR3 loop: CASSGVADTQYF. Written as DNA, the CDR3 is TGTGCCAGCTCGGGAGTGGCGGATACGCAGTATTTT.

This clonotype appeared a few times. The J gene is TRBJ2-1, the V gene TRBV6-5, with unresolved D. The CDR3 loop spans 13 amino acids. V was shortened by 5 bases and J by 7 bases, with 12 bases between the two germline ends. Germline assignment: CDR1 MNHEY and CDR2 SVGAGI. CDR3 loop: CASSPRLGNEQFF. The CDR3 DNA sequence: TGTGCCAGCAGTCCGCGGCTAGGAAATGAGCAGTTCTTC.

The chain links TRBV6-2 or TRBV6-3 to TRBJ2-6, with D tentatively TRBD2 (5 bases). Germline V lookup: CDR1 MNHEY, CDR2 SVGEGT. The CDR3 is 14 amino acids. Trimming took off 7 bases at V and 3 bases at J, with 10 bases between the two ends. The CDR3 coding sequence is TGTGCCAGCAAGCGAGGGTTTGGGGCCAACGTCCTGACTTTC. It is translated as CASKRGFGANVLTF.

The rearrangement joins TRBV5-4 to TRBJ1-4; D unclear. V was shortened by 0 bases and J by 3 bases, with 9 bases between the two germline ends. The CDR3 is made up of 15 amino acids. Germline-derived CDR1 and CDR2 are SGHNT and YYREEE (reference sequence). CDR3 amino acids: CASSLDPGPNEKLFF. The CDR3, as DNA: TGTGCCAGCAGCTTGGATCCGGGTCCTAATGAAAAACTGTTTTTT.

The genes are TRBV6-6 and TRBJ2-7, with D uncertain. V was trimmed by 6 bases and J by 9 bases, leaving 18 bases between them. The CDR3 covers 13 residues. Germline assignment: CDR1 MNHNY and CDR2 SVGAGI (reference sequence). The CDR3 nucleotides are TGTGCCAGCAGGCCGAGTTTTAGGTCAGGGCAGTACTTC. Amino acids: CASRPSFRSGQYF.

The chain is built from TRBV12-3 or TRBV12-4 and TRBJ1-5; 10 positions match TRBD1. The junction had 5 bases not matched to a gene; V was cut back by 5 bases and J by 1 base. CDR3 length: 16 residues. CDR3 region: CASSPGTGASNQPQHF. The CDR3, as DNA: TGTGCCAGCAGTCCCGGGACAGGGGCGAGCAATCAGCCCCAGCATTTT.

V is TRBV6-2 or TRBV6-3 and J is TRBJ2-7, with D tentatively TRBD2 (6 bases). The germline V gene has CDR1 MNHEY and CDR2 SVGEGT. There are 16 residues in the CDR3. Trimming took 7 bases from V and 3 from J, leaving 22 bases between them. CDR3 DNA: TGTGCCAGCATCGAAGGGACTGGATCCACCATCTACGAGCAGTACTTC. As protein: CASIEGTGSTIYEQYF.

The chain links TRBV12-3 or TRBV12-4 to TRBJ2-5; 13 nucleotides line up with TRBD2. This CDR3 region has 15 residues. With 3 bases clipped from V and 7 bases from J, the junction kept 5 bases outside the gene matches. The CDR3 loop is CASSFTSGGVGTQYF. CDR3 coding DNA: TGTGCCAGCAGTTTCACTAGCGGGGGGGTGGGGACCCAGTACTTC.

V is TRBV5-4 and J is TRBJ1-5; D ambiguous. Trimming left V 1 base short and J 0 bases short, with 8 bases between. This CDR3 has 15 amino acids. Germline V lookup: CDR1 SGHNT, CDR2 YYREEE (reference sequence). The CDR3 nucleotides read TGTGCCAGCAGCTTGCGGACGGATAGCAATCAGCCCCAGCATTTT. Protein product: CASSLRTDSNQPQHF.

This clonotype was found a few times. This sequence joins TRBV5-1 and TRBJ2-1; 12 nucleotides agree with TRBD2. Germline loops: CDR1 SGHRS, CDR2 YFSETQ. CDR3 length equals 16 residues. V gave up 0 bases and J gave up 4 bases; unmatched junction bases: 2. CDR3 bases: TGCGCCAGCAGCTTGGAAGGGACTAGCGGGTACAATGAGCAGTTCTTC. Protein product: CASSLEGTSGYNEQFF. Full variable domain (missing parts from reference TRBV5-1 and TRBJ2-1): KAGVTQTPRYLIKTRGQQVTLSCSPISGHRSVSWYQQTPGQGLQFLFEYFSETQRNKGNFPGRFSGRQFSNSRSEMNVSTLELGDSALYLCASSLEGTSGYNEQFFGPGTRLTVL.

This chain links TRBV10-2 with TRBJ2-7; the D gene is possibly TRBD1 (6 bases). This CDR3 has 13 residues. The V gene lost 7 bases and the J gene lost 0 bases, with 10 bases spanning the gap. Looked up from germline, CDR1 is WSHSY and CDR2 is SAAADI. This CDR3 is CASIPDSSYEQYF. CDR3 nucleotide sequence: TGCGCCAGCATCCCGGACAGCTCCTACGAGCAGTACTTC.

The chain has TRBV21-1 and TRBJ2-7. TRBV21-1 is a pseudogene locus. The CDR3 sequence is 10 residues long. In DNA form, the CDR3 reads TGTGCCAGCAGCAAACACGAGCAGTACTTC. Its translation: CASSKHEQYF.

J is TRBJ2-5 and V is TRBV19; D remains unclear. The CDR3 consists of 13 residues. Trimming took off 2 bases at V and 5 bases at J, with 9 bases between the two ends. The V gene's germline CDR1 is LNHDA and CDR2 SQIVND (reference sequence). The CDR3 DNA is TGTGCCAGTAGTATAATCGGCCAGGAGACCCAGTACTTC. This gives the protein CASSIIGQETQYF.

J is TRBJ2-7 and V is TRBV7-3, with 8 nucleotides matching TRBD2. CDR3 length: 16 amino acids. The V and J ends lost 6 bases and 2 bases, in that order; junction bases with no gene match: 12. Germline V gene data show CDR1 as SGHTA and CDR2 as FQGTGA. The CDR3 loop reads CASSSVGPAGAYEQYF. In DNA form, the CDR3 reads TGTGCCAGCAGTTCCGTCGGCCCAGCGGGGGCCTACGAGCAGTACTTC.

The chain carries TRBV5-6 and TRBJ2-1; D is perhaps TRBD2 (5 bases). This CDR3 is built from 12 residues. Germline V gives CDR1 SGHDT, CDR2 YYEEEE. V gave up 1 base and J gave up 9 bases, with 8 bases separating them. The CDR3 loop is CASSLRESEQFF. The CDR3 DNA is TGTGCCAGCAGCTTGCGGGAAAGTGAGCAGTTCTTC.

The chain combines TRBV11-2 with TRBJ2-2; D not resolved. Per germline, CDR1 SGHAT and CDR2 FQNNGV. Trimming cost V 3 bases and J 4 bases, with 0 bases left between them. CDR3 length equals 11 residues. This CDR3 reads CASSFTGELFF. CDR3 bases: TGTGCCAGCAGCTTCACCGGGGAGCTGTTTTTT.

The chain joins TRBV7-9 to TRBJ1-3; D is ambiguous. Germline V lookup: CDR1 SEHNR, CDR2 FQNEAQ (reference sequence). This CDR3 contains 15 residues. Trimming removed 7 bases from V and 4 bases from J, with 17 bases in between. The CDR3, as DNA: TGTGCCAGCACCCTACCGGGTGGAACCGGAAACACCATATATTTT. This codes for CASTLPGGTGNTIYF.